These T cell receptor beta chains were read from a single sample in a study of OX40 agonist ivuxolimab in advanced cancers. Clones were read by immunoSEQ multiplex PCR, and TCRdb kept only the in-frame ones, dropping some. The sample lists approximately 77,000 clones; about 80% were seen once. The specimen was CD4+ or CD8+ T cells sorted from blood, collected in a trial of the OX40 agonist ivuxolimab. These receptors were taken from an adult with an advanced solid tumor such as melanoma, head and neck, liver or kidney cancer. Both conserved end residues are part of each CDR3.

TRBV30	TRBJ2-2	CAWSDFTGELFF
TRBV27	TRBJ2-5	CASSLSPEQETQYF
TRBV6-5	TRBJ2-6	CASSPDRARANVLTF
TRBV27	TRBJ1-3	CATKGQGTAGNTIYF
TRBV29-1	TRBJ2-1	CSVAVGAGVGSNEQFF
TRBV19	TRBJ2-6	CASIRGSSGANVLTF
TRBV6-6	TRBJ2-7	CASSYSTSSYEQYF
TRBV9	TRBJ1-3	CASSVEAGSGNTIYF
TRBV6-5	TRBJ2-6	CASSYDRLGANVLTF
TRBV18	TRBJ2-7	CASSPAPAYEQYF
TRBV15	TRBJ2-7	CATSPRTRLYEQYF
TRBV5-1	TRBJ1-4	CASSKGQRVEKLFF
TRBV11-2	TRBJ2-2	CASSLGRGYTGELFF
TRBV9	TRBJ2-3	CASSVVGLEDTQYF
TRBV7-9	TRBJ2-7	CASSLSGASTYEQYF
TRBV14	TRBJ1-2	CASSRTGGYGYTF
TRBV5-4	TRBJ2-2	CASTERYTGELFF
TRBV5-1	TRBJ2-1	CASSPVSPSGRHEQFF
TRBV7-7	TRBJ2-2	CASSPTSGGAAGELFF
TRBV27	TRBJ2-7	CASSFGRLREQYF
TRBV7-2	TRBJ1-4	CASSFSGTGRGEKLFF
TRBV28	TRBJ1-2	CASSDTRISFGYTF
TRBV5-1	TRBJ2-7	CASSLDRGPSYEQYF
TRBV19	TRBJ1-5	CASEGPGASQPQHF
TRBV7-2	TRBJ1-3	CASSLFGTGTGNTIYF
TRBV29-1	TRBJ1-2	CSVVTDRVYGYTF
TRBV10-3	TRBJ2-1	CAIWASSYNEQFF
TRBV6-5	TRBJ1-1	CASSYFVWGAEAFF
TRBV6-6	TRBJ2-7	CASSYSTGTEQYF
TRBV28	TRBJ1-5	CASSSDRVVQTSNQPQHF
TRBV5-6	TRBJ2-3	CASSLSGGTTDTQYF
TRBV5-8	TRBJ2-7	CATTPGQYTYEQYF
TRBV7-3	TRBJ1-1	CASSPHTNTEAFF
TRBV19	TRBJ1-2	CASSIEDGLSYGYTF
TRBV5-1	TRBJ2-7	CASSLGQGGASYEQYF
TRBV6-5	TRBJ1-2	CASRKPTGTGGGYTF
TRBV7-3	TRBJ1-6	CASSLFNSPLHF
TRBV27	TRBJ1-5	CASSLLGTGLNQPQHF
TRBV19	TRBJ1-5	CASSIGGLNQPQHF
TRBV30	TRBJ2-2	CAWSVRPNTGELFF
TRBV7-6	TRBJ1-2	CASSLEGYGYTF
TRBV28	TRBJ2-7	CASSLDLDPSYEQYF
TRBV9	TRBJ2-5	CASSVVGTSGPFPPPQYF
TRBV29-1	TRBJ2-7	CSVELAGKVQKYF
TRBV19	TRBJ2-1	CASSWVAGGYNEQFF
TRBV7-6	TRBJ2-1	CASSTSGSSYNEQFF